This T cell receptor (beta chain) was sequenced in a study of blood T cell repertoires in COVID-19. Study context: The analysed material was cDNA or gDNA that came from T cells, B-cell-depleted T cells, or PBMCs.

V was clipped by 3 bases and J by 5 bases; unmatched bases: 12. From germline, CDR1 is MGHRA and CDR2 YSYEKL. The CDR3 totals 16 residues. This clone was recorded a few times. This table comes from immunoSEQ multiplex PCR, and its TCRdb copy is limited to in-frame clones, with some not included. The repertoire consists of 200,000 to 300,000 clones, with 82% occurring once and the leading ten covering roughly 12%. Material: peripheral blood. The rearrangement uses TRBV4-1 and TRBJ1-2, with TRBD1 matching 7 bases. This TCR was sampled from a woman aged 55-69 years with active or convalescent COVID-19. CDR3 coding DNA: TGCGCCAGCAGCCAGGGGGACAGCCCTACACGATATGGCTACACCTTC. This translates into CASSQGDSPTRYGYTF.